One and the same sample provided the 13 T cell receptor beta chains below, sequenced in a study of T cells in Graves' hyperthyroidism and ophthalmopathy. RNA transcripts were the template for amplifying TCR beta CDR3 regions. HTBI primers were the set used in a first-round RT-PCR of the TCR CDR3. Using its own MiXCR run on the multiplex PCR reads, TCRdb lists one record per CDR3 protein. The data hold about 680,000 distinct CDR3 sequences, with over 35% observed a single time. The material sequenced was blood. These receptors all stem from a woman aged 40 to 50 with Graves' hyperthyroidism.

This sequence joins TRBV24-1 and TRBJ1-1; D may be TRBD1 (5 bases). V gave up 5 bases and J gave up 8 bases, with 11 bases separating them. This CDR3 region has 12 residues. Germline CDR1 reads KGHDR; CDR2 reads SFDVKD. The CDR3 loop is CATSAPRGEAFF. The CDR3 DNA reads TGTGCCACCAGTGCCCCTCGGGGCGAAGCTTTCTTT.

In this sample, this clonotype turned up many times. The chain uses TRBV20-1 and TRBJ2-6, with D tentatively TRBD2 (6 bases). V was pared by 6 bases and J by 0 bases, with 12 bases between. Germline V gives CDR1 DFQATT, CDR2 SNEGSKA (reference sequence). There are 15 residues in the CDR3. CDR3 DNA: TGCAGTGCCCGGACTACCTCCTCTGGGGCCAACGTCCTGACTTTC. This gives the protein CSARTTSSGANVLTF.

The chain carries TRBV11-2 and TRBJ2-7; a weak D match, TRBD2 (6 bases). The DNA end is a closer match to TRBJ2-1, so the J assignment may be wrong. The CDR3 extends over 12 amino acids. Germline CDR1 is SGHAT and CDR2 is FQNNGV. CDR3 sequence reads: CASSFGGVEQFF. The CDR3 nucleotides are TGTGCCAGCAGCTTCGGAGGGGTTGAGCAGTTCTTC.

This clonotype showed up just once. This chain uses TRBV2 with TRBJ1-1; perhaps TRBD1 as D (6 bases). V lost 6 bases and J lost 11, with 13 bases in between. The CDR3 covers 11 residues. CDR1 is SNHLY, CDR2 FYNNEI, per germline. CDR3 protein: CASSKGGGAFF. The DNA of the CDR3 is TGTGCCAGCAGCAAGGGGGGGGGGGCTTTCTTT.

The chain links TRBV7-9 to TRBJ2-2; D gene uncertain. Germline-derived CDR1 and CDR2 are SEHNR and FQNEAQ (reference sequence). This CDR3 has 12 residues. The V and J ends lost 2 bases and 8 bases respectively, with 6 bases between them. The CDR3 region has the DNA TGTGCCAGCAGCTTAAGGGTGGGGGAGCTGTTTTTT. This sequence encodes CASSLRVGELFF.

At least ten counts were recorded for this clonotype. This chain uses TRBV4-3 with TRBJ1-1; D gene uncertain. The V gene's germline CDR1 is LGHNA and CDR2 YSLEER. Trimming removed 0 bases from V and 0 bases from J, with 8 bases in between. This CDR3 contains 15 residues. The CDR3 region is CASSQEGFMNTEAFF. CDR3 bases: TGCGCCAGCAGCCAAGAGGGATTCATGAACACTGAAGCTTTCTTT.

This clonotype was counted only a few times. The chain combines TRBV19 with TRBJ1-5; D call uncertain. Trimming cost V 5 bases and J 5 bases, with 4 bases left between them. Germline V gene lookup returns CDR1 LNHDA and CDR2 SQIVND (reference sequence). The CDR3 spans 11 residues. CDR3 amino acids: CASSGDQPQHF. CDR3 bases: TGTGCCAGTAGTGGCGATCAGCCCCAGCATTTT. Full variable domain (remainder filled in from reference TRBV19 and TRBJ1-5): DGGITQSPKYLFRKEGQNVTLSCEQNLNHDAMYWYRQDPGQGLRLIYYSQIVNDFQKGDIAEGYSVSREKKESFPLTVTSAQKNPTAFYLCASSGDQPQHFGDGTRLSIL.

This clonotype was counted only a few times. V gene TRBV2 combines with J gene TRBJ2-7; 9 bases are a match to TRBD1. This CDR3 spans 17 amino acids. Per the germline V gene, CDR1 is SNHLY and CDR2 is FYNNEI. The V gene end was trimmed by 4 bases and the J gene end by 4 bases; junction bases not matched to a gene: 14. In nucleotides, the CDR3 is TGTGCCAGCAGTGCGAAGGACGGGACAGGGCTAGGGTACGAGCAGTACTTC. As protein: CASSAKDGTGLGYEQYF. Based on the CDR3 plus reference TRBV2 and TRBJ2-7, the full variable domain is EPEVTQTPSHQVTQMGQEVILRCVPISNHLYFYWYRQILGQKVEFLVSFYNNEISEKSEIFDDQFSVERPDGSNFTLKIRSTKLEDSAMYFCASSAKDGTGLGYEQYFGPGTRLTVT.

The chain couples TRBV24-1 to TRBJ1-2; TRBD1 matches 7 bases. This CDR3 spans 17 amino acids. The germline CDR1 and CDR2 sequences are KGHDR and SFDVKD. With V trimmed by 3 bases and J by 2 bases, 11 bases remained unmatched. The CDR3, as DNA: TGTGCCACCAGTGATGCGGGGCGGGTAGGGGGCAACTATGGCTACACCTTC. Protein: CATSDAGRVGGNYGYTF.

V gene TRBV4-3 combines with J gene TRBJ1-3, with D perhaps TRBD1 (6 bases). Per the germline V gene, CDR1 is LGHNA and CDR2 is YSLEER. The CDR3 is 15 residues long. Trimming removed 0 bases from V and 8 bases from J, with 14 bases in between. The CDR3 DNA is TGCGCCAGCAGCCAAGAAGTACAGGGAAGGTACACCATATATTTT. The encoded protein is CASSQEVQGRYTIYF.

This clonotype showed up many times. V and J are TRBV19 and TRBJ1-5; a possible D gene is TRBD1 (6 bases). V was cut by 5 bases and J by 3 bases, with 17 bases left in between. CDR3 size: 16 residues. From germline, CDR1 is LNHDA and CDR2 SQIVND (reference sequence). The CDR3 coding sequence is TGTGCCAGTAGTCCCCGAGGGGCAGGGGACAATCAGCCCCAGCATTTT. Translation gives CASSPRGAGDNQPQHF.

This chain connects TRBV7-9 to TRBJ1-6; tentatively, D is TRBD1 (6 bases). V was cut by 5 bases and J by 8 bases, with 16 bases left in between. This CDR3 has 15 amino acids. Germline V gene data show CDR1 as SEHNR and CDR2 as FQNEAQ (reference sequence). CDR3 protein: CASSGLDGGHSPLHF. Written as DNA, the CDR3 is TGTGCCAGCAGCGGATTGGACGGGGGCCATTCACCCCTCCACTTT.

This rearrangement joins TRBV3-1 to TRBJ1-1; D is unresolved. The CDR3 runs 12 residues. Looked up from germline, CDR1 is LGHDT and CDR2 is YNNKEL (reference sequence). The V end lost 0 bases, the J end lost 12 bases, and 11 bases lay between the germline ends. In DNA form, the CDR3 reads TGTGCCAGCAGCCAAGATGTGCAATGGCCTTTCTTT. Its protein is CASSQDVQWPFF.